The rows below give T cell receptor beta chains drawn from one sample of a study of cytomegalovirus exposure and HLA in healthy donors. Sequencing was performed with immunoSEQ multiplex PCR; in TCRdb, only in-frame clones are kept and a portion is missing. The data show 50,000 to 55,000 clones, around 82% seen once. Sequences were obtained from PBMCs. Receptors were obtained from a boy aged 5 to 17 in good health and CMV-seropositive. Each CDR3 is given with its conserved first and last residue. Fields, in order: V gene, D gene, clone size, J gene, CDR3 DNA, CDR3 protein. D genes are given only for firm matches. Clone size is shown for a subset of rows, as once, few, many or a class of expanded clone.

V gene: TRBV4-1; D gene: .; clone size: .; J gene: TRBJ1-3; CDR3 DNA: TGCGCCAGCAGCCGACCGGGGGGTGGAAACACCATATATTTT; CDR3 protein: CASSRPGGGNTIYF
V gene: TRBV27; D gene: TRBD2; clone size: once; J gene: TRBJ2-7; CDR3 DNA: TGTGCCAGCAGTTTATCCGCCGGGACTAGGGTGTACGAGCAGTACTTC; CDR3 protein: CASSLSAGTRVYEQYF
V gene: TRBV2; D gene: .; clone size: .; J gene: TRBJ1-6; CDR3 DNA: TGTGCCAGCAGTACCCAGGTGTATAATTCACCCCTCCACTTT; CDR3 protein: CASSTQVYNSPLHF
V gene: TRBV6-1; D gene: .; clone size: .; J gene: TRBJ1-1; CDR3 DNA: TGTGCCAGCAGTGAAATGGGGGGAGGCACTGAAGCTTTCTTT; CDR3 protein: CASSEMGGGTEAFF
V gene: TRBV11-2; D gene: TRBD1; clone size: .; J gene: TRBJ2-5; CDR3 DNA: TGTGCCAGCAGCTTAGTGGACAGGGTAGAGACCCAGTACTTC; CDR3 protein: CASSLVDRVETQYF
V gene: TRBV5-1; D gene: .; clone size: .; J gene: TRBJ1-2; CDR3 DNA: TGCGCCAGCAGCTTGGCCGGGGACTATGGCTACACCTTC; CDR3 protein: CASSLAGDYGYTF
V gene: TRBV6-5; D gene: TRBD1; clone size: .; J gene: TRBJ2-2; CDR3 DNA: TGTGCCAGCAGACCCACAGGGGGCGCCGTCGGGGAGCTGTTTTTT; CDR3 protein: CASRPTGGAVGELFF
V gene: TRBV5-1; D gene: .; clone size: .; J gene: TRBJ1-1; CDR3 DNA: TGCGCCAGCAGCTTGGCAGGGGATGGGACTGAAGCTTTCTTT; CDR3 protein: CASSLAGDGTEAFF
V gene: TRBV18; D gene: .; clone size: .; J gene: TRBJ2-4; CDR3 DNA: TGTGCCAGCTCACCATTCAGTAGGACAGACAAAAACATTCAGTACTTC; CDR3 protein: CASSPFSRTDKNIQYF
V gene: TRBV4-1; D gene: .; clone size: .; J gene: TRBJ1-4; CDR3 DNA: TGCGCCAGCAGCCGACTTCCTACCGGGGGAGGCGAAAAACTGTTTTTT; CDR3 protein: CASSRLPTGGGEKLFF
V gene: TRBV5-4; D gene: .; clone size: .; J gene: TRBJ1-5; CDR3 DNA: TGTGCCAGCAGCGTGGGGGGGGGACCAGTGCAGCCCCAGCATTTT; CDR3 protein: CASSVGGGPVQPQHF